The rows below give T cell receptor beta chains drawn from one sample of a study of cytomegalovirus exposure and HLA in healthy donors. Sequenced by immunoSEQ multiplex PCR; TCRdb stores in-frame clones only, minus some. Here the sample spans roughly 80,000 clones, roughly 81% being singletons. The sequencing sample was made of PBMCs. The source of these receptors is a woman aged 25 to 39 in good health and CMV-seronegative. Each CDR3 is given with its conserved first and last residue. Rows give clone size only sometimes, using once, few, many, or a class for an expanded clone.

v_gene: TRBV11-3
j_gene: TRBJ2-1
abundance: .
CDR3aa: CASSPTSGTYNEQFF

v_gene: TRBV7-2
j_gene: TRBJ1-2
abundance: .
CDR3aa: CASSRGQPLYTF

v_gene: TRBV6-5
j_gene: TRBJ2-7
abundance: .
CDR3aa: CASSYSNGGELEQYF

v_gene: TRBV27
j_gene: TRBJ2-5
abundance: .
CDR3aa: CASSLISGGGRTATQYF

v_gene: TRBV19
j_gene: TRBJ1-1
abundance: few
CDR3aa: CASSDTTESYEAFF

v_gene: TRBV5-5
j_gene: TRBJ2-7
abundance: .
CDR3aa: CASSLIVAGGVYEQYF

v_gene: TRBV28
j_gene: TRBJ2-5
abundance: .
CDR3aa: CASSSRRAGGPETQYF

v_gene: TRBV28
j_gene: TRBJ2-1
abundance: .
CDR3aa: CASSLLGRDNYNEQFF

v_gene: TRBV27
j_gene: TRBJ1-5
abundance: .
CDR3aa: CASRTGTANSNQPQHF

v_gene: TRBV5-1
j_gene: TRBJ2-7
abundance: .
CDR3aa: CASSFAGQSYEQYF

v_gene: TRBV5-1
j_gene: TRBJ2-1
abundance: .
CDR3aa: CASSSNGGQVSYNEQFF

v_gene: TRBV7-8
j_gene: TRBJ1-5
abundance: .
CDR3aa: CASNSGGRQPQHF

v_gene: TRBV6-5
j_gene: TRBJ1-6
abundance: few
CDR3aa: CASSPKWLNSPLHF

v_gene: TRBV6-4
j_gene: TRBJ2-1
abundance: once
CDR3aa: CASSDGLADVNEQFF

v_gene: TRBV28
j_gene: TRBJ2-5
abundance: .
CDR3aa: CASSHLAGGGETQYF

v_gene: TRBV4-3
j_gene: TRBJ1-4
abundance: .
CDR3aa: CASSQEGRTGGLEKLFF

v_gene: TRBV7-9
j_gene: TRBJ1-6
abundance: .
CDR3aa: CASSFDREALHF

v_gene: TRBV5-6
j_gene: TRBJ2-3
abundance: .
CDR3aa: CASSRGQITDTQYF

v_gene: TRBV9
j_gene: TRBJ2-5
abundance: .
CDR3aa: CASSVGLEASGSGETQYF

v_gene: TRBV29-1
j_gene: TRBJ1-2
abundance: .
CDR3aa: CSVWVTGNFYGYTF

v_gene: TRBV2
j_gene: TRBJ2-1
abundance: .
CDR3aa: CASSKVGAGLAVHNEQFF

v_gene: TRBV9
j_gene: TRBJ1-2
abundance: once
CDR3aa: CASSVEGGNGYTF

v_gene: TRBV29-1
j_gene: TRBJ2-7
abundance: .
CDR3aa: CSTWESEAKEQYF

v_gene: TRBV30
j_gene: TRBJ2-1
abundance: .
CDR3aa: CASNRGLADYNEQFF

v_gene: TRBV27
j_gene: TRBJ1-4
abundance: .
CDR3aa: CASSLGGVEKLFF

v_gene: TRBV7-9
j_gene: TRBJ2-2
abundance: .
CDR3aa: CASSLGSGGRRHTGELFF

v_gene: TRBV6-5
j_gene: TRBJ1-2
abundance: .
CDR3aa: CASSPGPSAYGYTF

v_gene: TRBV28
j_gene: TRBJ2-7
abundance: .
CDR3aa: CASSLAGVDYEQYF

v_gene: TRBV5-5
j_gene: TRBJ2-3
abundance: .
CDR3aa: CASSLLTDTQYF

v_gene: TRBV18
j_gene: TRBJ2-2
abundance: .
CDR3aa: CASSPLGTGATGELFF

v_gene: TRBV10-3
j_gene: TRBJ2-7
abundance: .
CDR3aa: CACGQGIFDEQYF

v_gene: TRBV28
j_gene: TRBJ2-7
abundance: .
CDR3aa: CASSLLSGSSYEQYF

v_gene: TRBV30
j_gene: TRBJ1-1
abundance: .
CDR3aa: CAWNKIRTALSNTEAFF

v_gene: TRBV9
j_gene: TRBJ2-3
abundance: few
CDR3aa: CASSPVASGPTDTQYF

v_gene: TRBV5-1
j_gene: TRBJ1-3
abundance: .
CDR3aa: CASSRTGLVNTIYF

v_gene: TRBV6-4
j_gene: TRBJ1-1
abundance: .
CDR3aa: CASSRGGDDTEAFF

v_gene: TRBV9
j_gene: TRBJ2-6
abundance: .
CDR3aa: CASSVRLAGGTGANVLTF

v_gene: TRBV27
j_gene: TRBJ2-6
abundance: .
CDR3aa: CASSFHRDRSSGANVLTF

v_gene: TRBV30
j_gene: TRBJ1-3
abundance: .
CDR3aa: CAWSALSAGNTIYF

v_gene: TRBV7-9
j_gene: TRBJ2-1
abundance: .
CDR3aa: CASSLSGTSYNEQFF

v_gene: TRBV28
j_gene: TRBJ1-1
abundance: .
CDR3aa: CASSPGGRGGTEAFF

v_gene: TRBV28
j_gene: TRBJ2-4
abundance: .
CDR3aa: CASSPRGAGSKNIQYF

v_gene: TRBV7-9
j_gene: TRBJ2-1
abundance: .
CDR3aa: CASSFESDVFF

v_gene: TRBV5-1
j_gene: TRBJ1-6
abundance: .
CDR3aa: CASSVETGADSPLHF

v_gene: TRBV7-2
j_gene: TRBJ2-7
abundance: .
CDR3aa: CASTYYPYEQYF

v_gene: TRBV19
j_gene: TRBJ1-2
abundance: .
CDR3aa: CASSSKGINYGYTF

v_gene: TRBV15
j_gene: TRBJ2-1
abundance: few
CDR3aa: CATSRDRGYNEQFF

v_gene: TRBV7-2
j_gene: TRBJ2-5
abundance: .
CDR3aa: CASSLSRTSTETQYF

v_gene: TRBV19
j_gene: TRBJ1-1
abundance: .
CDR3aa: CASSFLDRNAEAFF